The entry that follows covers one TCR beta chain sequence. Germline V gives CDR1 MDHEN, CDR2 SYDVKM. V lost 3 bases and J lost 0, with 11 bases in between. The CDR3 is 16 amino acids. TCRdb keeps only in-frame clones here, not all; method: immunoSEQ multiplex PCR. This table holds about 190,000 clones, approximately 85% found once. These data originate in a study of blood T cell repertoires in COVID-19. Overall study context: Collection of acute and convalescent COVID-19 samples took place in the United States, Italy and Spain. T cells, B-cell-depleted T cells, or PBMCs provided the cDNA or gDNA that served as material.

The sample consisted of peripheral blood. This TCR was sampled from a woman in her 70s with active or convalescent COVID-19. The V and J genes are TRBV28 and TRBJ2-2, with D possibly matching TRBD1 (5 bases). CDR3 protein: CASSLPGRANTGELFF. CDR3 bases: TGTGCCAGCAGTTTGCCCGGCAGGGCGAACACCGGGGAGCTGTTTTTT.